Listed here are 32 T cell receptor beta chains from one sample, sequenced in a study of blood T cells in healthy people across ages. Primers used in a second PCR of about 6 to 11 cycles were a sample-barcoded 5' primer and a J-beta primer mix. TCRdb called the 5' RACE reads again in MiXCR, with one record for every CDR3 protein. The sample has under 2,000,000 distinct CDR3 sequences, about 50% seen once; the top ten hold over 2%. The sample comprised blood. The receptors here all came from a woman aged 40-49 years in good health.

The CDR3 spells CASSLAGMGANVLTF. DNA of the CDR3: TGTGCCAGCAGCTTAGCGGGTATGGGGGCCAACGTCCTGACTTTC. V gene TRBV7-2 combines with J gene TRBJ2-6; unclear D gene. The V and J ends lost 0 bases and 4 bases respectively, with 7 bases between them. The CDR3 has 15 amino acids. Germline V lookup: CDR1 SGHTA, CDR2 FQGNSA.

The chain uses TRBV6-2 or TRBV6-3 and TRBJ2-5; no definite D call. The CDR3 consists of 17 residues. Germline V CDR1 and CDR2: MNHEY, SVGEGT. The germline V and J ends were trimmed by 2 bases and 0 bases, with 16 bases remaining between them. CDR3: CASSYRPGQTDQETQYF. As DNA, the CDR3 is TGTGCCAGCAGTTACCGTCCCGGGCAAACAGACCAAGAGACCCAGTACTTC.

The rearrangement uses TRBV13 and TRBJ2-3, with D possibly TRBD1 on 5 matching bases. This CDR3 comprises 16 residues. The V gene lost 5 bases and the J gene lost 1 base, with 16 bases spanning the gap. The V gene's germline CDR1 is PRHDT and CDR2 FYEKMQ (reference sequence). The CDR3 DNA follows: TGTGCCAGCAGCCCCCCCGGATTCAGGGGCACAGATACGCAGTATTTT. Its translation is CASSPPGFRGTDTQYF.

This clonotype occurred many times. This chain uses TRBV7-9 with TRBJ2-5; D could derive from TRBD1 or TRBD2 (5 bases each). Germline CDR1 and CDR2: SEHNR and FQNEAQ (reference sequence). The CDR3 covers 14 residues. V lost 5 bases, J lost 2 bases, and 12 bases lay in between. The CDR3 sequence is CASSPRDGQETQYF. The CDR3 DNA is TGTGCCAGCAGCCCACGGGACGGTCAAGAGACCCAGTACTTC.

The genes are TRBV20-1 and TRBJ2-5; 9 bases are shared with TRBD2. CDR1 DFQATT and CDR2 SNEGSKA come from the germline V gene (reference sequence). The V gene end was trimmed by 3 bases and the J gene end by 2 bases; junction bases not matched to a gene: 7. The CDR3 has 15 amino acids. CDR3: CSASNSGGIQETQYF. For the CDR3, the DNA is TGCAGTGCTAGCAATAGCGGGGGAATTCAAGAGACCCAGTACTTC.

The chain uses TRBV5-1 and TRBJ2-5, with a possible D match to TRBD1 (6 bases). The germline V gene encodes CDR1 SGHRS and CDR2 YFSETQ. Between the trimmed V and J ends, which lost 1 base and 2 bases, there was a span of 12 bases. The CDR3 has 15 amino acids. The CDR3 loop reads CASSLQDSPQETQYF. DNA of the CDR3: TGCGCCAGCAGCTTGCAGGACAGCCCACAAGAGACCCAGTACTTC.

This clonotype has more than one count but fewer than ten. The V call is TRBV20-1, the J call TRBJ2-4, with 10 nucleotides matching TRBD1. The V gene end was trimmed by 3 bases and the J gene end by 6 bases; junction bases not matched to a gene: 20. Germline-derived CDR1 and CDR2 are DFQATT and SNEGSKA (reference sequence). The CDR3 is 19 residues long. The CDR3 sequence: CSASGRRRTGGSSGNIQYF. In nucleotides, the CDR3 is TGCAGTGCTAGTGGCCGCCGTCGGACAGGGGGATCAAGCGGAAACATTCAGTACTTC.

The chain joins TRBV28 to TRBJ1-2; D perhaps matches TRBD1 (6 bases). The CDR3 sequence is 15 residues long. V gave up 6 bases and J gave up 3 bases, with 17 bases separating them. CDR1 MDHEN and CDR2 SYDVKM come from the germline V gene. Here the CDR3 reads CASRPQGRGYYGYTF. For the CDR3, the DNA is TGTGCCAGCAGGCCACAGGGAAGAGGGTACTATGGCTACACCTTC.

The CDR3 nucleotides read TGTGCCAGCAGTTACATCAGTTCCAATGAGCAGTTCTTC. It codes for CASSYISSNEQFF. The rearrangement joins TRBV6-5 to TRBJ2-1; D gene ambiguous. From germline, CDR1 is MNHEY and CDR2 SVGAGI. Deletions cut 2 bases from V and 6 bases from J, with 8 bases between. The CDR3 has 13 residues.

V usage is TRBV10-3 and J usage is TRBJ2-5, with 9 bases matching TRBD1. Trimming removed 6 bases from V and 11 bases from J; junction bases left unmatched: 16. Germline-derived CDR1 and CDR2 are ENHRY and SYGVKD. The CDR3 length is 15 residues. The CDR3: CAISPGTGPYNEQYF. CDR3 sequence (DNA): TGTGCCATCAGCCCCGGGACAGGGCCCTACAATGAGCAGTACTTC.

This clonotype came up a few times. The V and J genes are TRBV29-1 and TRBJ2-5; TRBD1 is a possible D gene (5 bases). Looked up from germline, CDR1 is SQVTM and CDR2 is ANQGSEA. Trimming removed 5 bases at V and 0 bases at J, with 13 bases between. The CDR3 totals 14 residues. This chain's CDR3 is CSVRPGHNQETQYF. CDR3 coding DNA: TGCAGCGTTAGGCCAGGGCATAACCAAGAGACCCAGTACTTC.

This rearrangement joins TRBV14 to TRBJ1-2; no definite D call. This CDR3 is 13 amino acids long. The germline V gene has CDR1 SGHDN and CDR2 FVKESK. The ends were cut back, 1 base at V and 0 bases at J, with 3 bases in the middle. CDR3 in DNA: TGTGCCAGCAGCCAAGCGTCTAACTATGGCTACACCTTC. Residues: CASSQASNYGYTF. The complete variable domain, with remaining parts taken from reference TRBV14 and TRBJ1-2, reads EAGVTQFPSHSVIEKGQTVTLRCDPISGHDNLYWYRRVMGKEIKFLLHFVKESKQDESGMPNNRFLAERTGGTYSTLKVQPAELEDSGVYFCASSQASNYGYTFGSGTRLTVV.

A few counts support this clonotype. The chain links TRBV9 to TRBJ1-6, with 9 bases lining up with TRBD1. CDR3 length: 15 amino acids. Trimming cost V 0 bases and J 9 bases; bases outside gene matches: 4. The germline gives CDR1 SGDLS, CDR2 YYNGEE. The CDR3 nucleotides are TGTGCCAGCAGCGTAGCGGGACAGGGCAGTTCACCCCTCCACTTT. Encoded protein: CASSVAGQGSSPLHF.

The chain links TRBV15 to TRBJ2-1; D gene ambiguous. The CDR3 length is 11 residues. V lost 4 bases to trimming and J lost 5 bases, with 3 bases between them. CDR1 LNHNV and CDR2 YYDKDF come from the germline V gene (reference sequence). CDR3 nucleotides: TGTGCCACCAGCAATAACAATGAGCAGTTCTTC. As protein: CATSNNNEQFF.

The CDR3 region is CATSESVAGGRRETQYF. The DNA for the CDR3 is TGTGCCACCAGTGAATCTGTAGCGGGGGGGCGAAGAGAGACCCAGTACTTC. This chain connects TRBV24-1 to TRBJ2-5, with 11 bases aligning to TRBD2. This CDR3 region has 17 residues. With 4 bases clipped from V and 4 bases from J, the junction kept 10 bases outside the gene matches. Germline V gene lookup returns CDR1 KGHDR and CDR2 SFDVKD.

The V call is TRBV5-1, the J call TRBJ1-4; weak D call: TRBD1 (5 bases). The CDR3 has 16 amino acids. V lost 1 base and J lost 6, with 16 bases in between. Germline V lookup: CDR1 SGHRS, CDR2 YFSETQ. The DNA of the CDR3 is TGCGCCAGCAGCTTGCTTCCGACCGGGGGTTATGAAAAACTGTTTTTT. Encoded protein: CASSLLPTGGYEKLFF.

This chain links TRBV4-2 with TRBJ2-1; 10 bases line up with TRBD1. The CDR3 runs to 15 residues. Per the germline V gene, CDR1 is LGHNA and CDR2 is YNFKEQ. V was pared by 2 bases and J by 10 bases, with 8 bases of the junction left unmatched. The CDR3 protein is CASSQIGTGAYEQFF. CDR3 bases: TGTGCCAGCAGCCAAATCGGGACAGGGGCCTACGAGCAGTTCTTC.

The table lists this clonotype with a few counts. The CDR3 loop is CAIRDLAGSDTQYF. The CDR3 DNA reads as TGTGCCATCAGGGACCTGGCGGGGTCAGATACGCAGTATTTT. V gene TRBV10-3 combines with J gene TRBJ2-3; a weak D match, TRBD2 (6 bases). The V gene lost 6 bases and the J gene lost 4 bases, with 14 bases spanning the gap. Per germline, CDR1 ENHRY and CDR2 SYGVKD. The CDR3 is 14 amino acids.

The chain employs TRBV29-1 and TRBJ2-6; D not certain. V shed 3 bases and J shed 0 bases, with 24 bases lying between them. CDR3 length equals 20 residues. Germline CDR1 SQVTM, CDR2 ANQGSEA. CDR3 region: CSVDVIVRVPIISGANVLTF. Written as DNA, the CDR3 is TGCAGCGTTGACGTAATTGTCCGGGTCCCCATCATCTCTGGGGCCAACGTCCTGACTTTC.

CDR3 sequence (DNA): TGCAGTGCCCCAGCGGGGGTGGAGACCCAGTACTTC. This translates into CSAPAGVETQYF. The chain links TRBV20-1 to TRBJ2-5, with 8 bases identical to TRBD2. Germline values: CDR1 DFQATT, CDR2 SNEGSKA (reference sequence). This CDR3 region has 12 residues. Trimming cost V 6 bases and J 5 bases; bases outside gene matches: 5.

The sample holds a few counts of this clonotype. The rearrangement links TRBV20-1 to TRBJ1-1; TRBD1 is a possible D gene (5 bases). Germline lookup yields CDR1 DFQATT and CDR2 SNEGSKA (reference sequence). This CDR3 is built from 12 residues. Trimming pared 5 bases from V and 0 bases from J, leaving 7 bases between. The CDR3 nucleotides are TGCAGTGCTGGGGGGATGAACACTGAAGCTTTCTTT. Translated: CSAGGMNTEAFF.

The chain carries TRBV4-3 and TRBJ2-1; TRBD2 agrees at 8 bases. CDR1 is LGHNA, CDR2 YSLEER, per germline. V dropped 1 base and J dropped 8; count of bases not matched to a gene: 7. This CDR3 spans 15 amino acids. CDR3 loop: CASSQVPGGAHEQFF. DNA of the CDR3: TGCGCCAGCAGCCAAGTTCCCGGGGGGGCTCATGAGCAGTTCTTC.

This clonotype appeared a few times. This rearrangement joins TRBV9 to TRBJ2-5, with D perhaps TRBD2 (7 bases). The CDR3 loop spans 14 amino acids. CDR1 SGDLS and CDR2 YYNGEE come from the germline V gene. The V gene lost 3 bases and the J gene lost 2 bases, with 11 bases spanning the gap. This chain's CDR3 is CASSAAGAQETQYF. CDR3 nucleotides: TGTGCCAGCAGCGCCGCGGGGGCGCAAGAGACCCAGTACTTC.

V and J are TRBV2 and TRBJ1-2; D call uncertain. The V gene's germline CDR1 is SNHLY and CDR2 FYNNEI. Trimming pared 8 bases from V and 5 bases from J, leaving 15 bases between. The CDR3 extends over 13 amino acids. The chain's CDR3 is CASPEGGMYGYTF. In DNA form, the CDR3 reads TGTGCCAGCCCAGAAGGAGGGATGTATGGCTACACCTTC. Filled out from reference TRBV2 and TRBJ1-2, the complete variable domain reads EPEVTQTPSHQVTQMGQEVILRCVPISNHLYFYWYRQILGQKVEFLVSFYNNEISEKSEIFDDQFSVERPDGSNFTLKIRSTKLEDSAMYFCASPEGGMYGYTFGSGTRLTVV.

V usage is TRBV12-3 or TRBV12-4 and J usage is TRBJ2-1; 7 bases align to TRBD1. The CDR3 runs 15 residues. Trimming at V came to 1 base and at J to 5 bases, leaving 5 bases not matched to a gene. CDR3 sequence: CASSLGGTVHNEQFF. As DNA, the CDR3 is TGTGCCAGCAGTTTAGGGGGGACAGTCCACAATGAGCAGTTCTTC.

This chain connects TRBV28 to TRBJ2-5; D not resolved. V was cut by 6 bases and J by 3 bases, with 14 bases left in between. Germline CDR1 reads MDHEN; CDR2 reads SYDVKM. This CDR3 is built from 14 residues. CDR3 coding DNA: TGTGCCAGCAGAAAAGAATGGTCAGAAGAGACCCAGTACTTC. This encodes CASRKEWSEETQYF. The whole variable domain, remainder taken from reference TRBV28 and TRBJ2-5, is DVKVTQSSRYLVKRTGEKVFLECVQDMDHENMFWYRQDPGLGLRLIYFSYDVKMKEKGDIPEGYSVSREKKERFSLILESASTNQTSMYLCASRKEWSEETQYFGPGTRLLVL.

This chain uses TRBV21-1 with TRBJ2-5; the D call of TRBD2 is as the table states it, not checked on the DNA. TRBV21-1 represents a pseudogene. This CDR3 comprises 21 residues. The CDR3 bases are TGTGCCAGCAGTTTAGAGGGAACTTTACTACGGGGAGTTAAGGGGCAAGAGACCCAGTACTTC. This sequence encodes CASSLEGTLLRGVKGQETQYF.

The chain has TRBV4-1 and TRBJ1-1, with TRBD1 identical over 9 bases. This CDR3 is 16 amino acids long. CDR1 is MGHRA and CDR2 is YSYEKL in the germline V gene. V was pared by 6 bases and J by 6 bases, with 14 bases of the junction left unmatched. The DNA for the CDR3 is TGCGCCAGCAGTCCCTCAGGGACAGGGATGATGGCTGAAGCTTTCTTT. It translates to CASSPSGTGMMAEAFF.

This chain uses TRBV2 with TRBJ2-7, with TRBD1 matching over 10 bases. The CDR3 consists of 15 residues. Germline values: CDR1 SNHLY, CDR2 FYNNEI. After removal of 6 bases from V and 3 bases from J, the junction contained 8 bases not matched to a gene. The CDR3 protein is CASRPTGGERYEQYF. The CDR3 DNA reads TGTGCCAGCAGACCGACAGGGGGCGAGCGCTACGAGCAGTACTTC.

This chain joins TRBV28 and TRBJ1-2, with D maybe TRBD1 (6 bases). The CDR3 consists of 13 residues. The germline V gene encodes CDR1 MDHEN and CDR2 SYDVKM. The germline V and J ends were trimmed by 5 bases and 4 bases, with 11 bases remaining between them. In nucleotides, the CDR3 is TGTGCCAGCAGTACAGGGAGACCCTATGGCTACACCTTC. This codes for CASSTGRPYGYTF.

This clonotype was found a few times. This chain links TRBV11-1 with TRBJ2-3; no clear D. Germline CDR1 is SGHAT and CDR2 is FQDESV (reference sequence). Trimming took off 2 bases at V and 0 bases at J, with 6 bases between the two ends. The CDR3 length is 14 residues. CDR3 sequence: CASSLFASTDTQYF. In DNA, the CDR3 is TGTGCCAGCAGCTTATTTGCTAGCACAGATACGCAGTATTTT.

The chain is built from TRBV15 and TRBJ2-7; 8 positions agree with TRBD2. TRBJ2-5 explains the end of the DNA better; the J call may be wrong. CDR3 length equals 16 residues. The germline gives CDR1 LNHNV, CDR2 YYDKDF (reference sequence). The CDR3 sequence is CATSTSAGAPGETQYF. CDR3 DNA sequence: TGTGCCACCAGCACATCAGCGGGGGCGCCCGGGGAGACCCAGTACTTC.